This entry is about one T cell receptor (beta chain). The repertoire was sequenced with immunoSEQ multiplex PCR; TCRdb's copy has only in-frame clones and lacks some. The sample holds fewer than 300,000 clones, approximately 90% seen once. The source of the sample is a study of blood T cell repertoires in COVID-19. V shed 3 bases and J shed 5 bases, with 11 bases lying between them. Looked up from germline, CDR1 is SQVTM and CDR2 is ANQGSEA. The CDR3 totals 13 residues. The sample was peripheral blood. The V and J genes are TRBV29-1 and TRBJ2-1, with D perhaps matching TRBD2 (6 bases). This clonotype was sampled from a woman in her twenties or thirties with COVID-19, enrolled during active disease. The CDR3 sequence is CSVERRGNNEQFF. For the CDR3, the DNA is TGCAGCGTTGAGAGGCGGGGTAACAATGAGCAGTTCTTC.